This T cell receptor (beta chain) stems from a study of PD-1 blockade in classical Hodgkin lymphoma. All the patients suffered relapse after autologous stem cell transplantation, and brentuximab vedotin exposure differed. Sequencing was performed with immunoSEQ multiplex PCR; in TCRdb, only in-frame clones are kept and a portion is missing. This table has 25,000 to 35,000 clones, 75% to 90% appearing once. Trimming took off 5 bases at V and 3 bases at J, with 10 bases between the two ends. The CDR3 has 13 amino acids. The germline V gene has CDR1 KGHSH and CDR2 LQKENI. The sequence was collected from a human donor with classical Hodgkin lymphoma. The chain links TRBV18 to TRBJ2-5, with D possibly matching TRBD2 (6 bases). The sample consisted of peripheral blood mononuclear cells (PBMCs), taken before the second cycle of nivolumab. CDR3 in amino acids: CASSWGLKETQYF. In nucleotides, the CDR3 is TGTGCCAGCTCATGGGGACTTAAAGAGACCCAGTACTTC.